Below, 21 T cell receptor beta chains from the same sample are listed, as sequenced in a study of T cell responses to AZD1222 COVID-19 vaccine. Here immunoSEQ multiplex PCR was the method, and the copy in TCRdb shows in-frame clones only, minus some. The sample lists some 83,000 clones; around 89% were seen once. The sequencing here drew on peripheral blood, taken 28 days after the second AZD1222 dose. Source of these receptors: an adult who received the AZD1222 COVID-19 vaccine.

The chain is built from TRBV30 and TRBJ2-1; D call uncertain. Germline V gene lookup returns CDR1 GTSNPN and CDR2 SVGIG (reference sequence). The V end was cut by 4 bases, the J end by 4 bases, with 5 bases between. This CDR3 comprises 11 residues. CDR3 DNA sequence: TGTGCCTGGAACGAATACAATGAGCAGTTCTTC. It codes for CAWNEYNEQFF.

The rearrangement joins TRBV30 to TRBJ2-7, with D perhaps being TRBD1 or TRBD2 (5 bases each). V lost 4 bases and J lost 6, with 16 bases in between. CDR1 is GTSNPN and CDR2 is SVGIG in the germline V gene (reference sequence). This CDR3 contains 13 residues. The CDR3: CAWIRENTGEQYF. The CDR3 DNA reads as TGTGCCTGGATCAGGGAGAATACTGGCGAGCAGTACTTC.

V usage is TRBV19 and J usage is TRBJ1-1; 10 nucleotides agree with TRBD1. From germline, CDR1 is LNHDA and CDR2 SQIVND (reference sequence). This CDR3 is built from 15 residues. The trim removed 3 bases at V and 4 bases at J, leaving 5 bases unmatched. The CDR3 region is CASSMDRGRATEAFF. The CDR3 nucleotides are TGTGCCAGTAGTATGGACAGGGGGAGGGCCACTGAAGCTTTCTTT.

The genes are TRBV18 and TRBJ1-1; no clear D. CDR3 size: 13 residues. V was trimmed by 2 bases and J by 4 bases, leaving 8 bases between them. Germline-derived CDR1 and CDR2 are KGHSH and LQKENI. In DNA form, the CDR3 reads TGTGCCAGCTCACCATCATCGAGCACTGAAGCTTTCTTT. As protein: CASSPSSSTEAFF.

As concerns this clone: Sequence at one end of the junction differs from germline and may be a read error. The chain couples TRBV7-2 to TRBJ2-7, with 10 bases lining up with TRBD1. The CDR3 covers 15 residues. Looked up from germline, CDR1 is SGHTA and CDR2 is FQGNSA. CDR3 DNA sequence: TGTGCCAGCAGCTTTAATAGGGACAGGGGATACGGGCAGTACTTC. As protein: CASSFNRDRGYGQYF.

V usage is TRBV30 and J usage is TRBJ2-3; D is ambiguous. The CDR3 covers 12 residues. Germline CDR1 GTSNPN, CDR2 SVGIG (reference sequence). Trimming pared 5 bases from V and 2 bases from J, leaving 8 bases between. DNA for the CDR3: TGTGCCTGGCGCCCAGACACAGATACGCAGTATTTT. Protein sequence: CAWRPDTDTQYF.

This chain joins TRBV9 and TRBJ2-3; TRBD2 agrees at 11 bases. Germline CDR1 reads SGDLS; CDR2 reads YYNGEE. Losses at the gene ends were 3 bases for V and 1 base for J; bases not matched to a gene: 13. The CDR3 is made up of 19 amino acids. CDR3 sequence (DNA): TGTGCCAGCAGCGGGGCTAGCGGGGGGCTCCGCGAGGGCACAGATACGCAGTATTTT. This codes for CASSGASGGLREGTDTQYF.

The chain recombines TRBV7-9 with TRBJ1-2; 9 positions match TRBD1. V shed 5 bases and J 8 bases; nucleotides not matched to a gene: 6. Germline V gene lookup returns CDR1 SEHNR and CDR2 FQNEAQ (reference sequence). This CDR3 contains 13 residues. Here the CDR3 reads CASSQTGGWGYTF. CDR3 bases: TGTGCCAGCAGCCAAACAGGGGGCTGGGGCTACACCTTC. Complete variable domain (other parts from reference TRBV7-9 and TRBJ1-2): DTGVSQNPRHKITKRGQNVTFRCDPISEHNRLYWYRQTLGQGPEFLTYFQNEAQLEKSRLLSDRFSAERPKGSFSTLEIQRTEQGDSAMYLCASSQTGGWGYTFGSGTRLTVV.

V gene TRBV7-2 combines with J gene TRBJ1-2; D remains unclear. Trimming pared 1 base from V and 2 bases from J, leaving 11 bases between. CDR1 SGHTA and CDR2 FQGNSA come from the germline V gene. This CDR3 spans 15 amino acids. CDR3 nucleotide sequence: TGTGCCAGCAGCTTAGGTCAGGTGGGGAACTATGGCTACACCTTC. Amino acids: CASSLGQVGNYGYTF.

The chain links TRBV5-4 to TRBJ2-7, with no clear D. This CDR3 region has 15 residues. Germline CDR1 and CDR2: SGHNT and YYREEE (reference sequence). The V gene lost 1 base and the J gene lost 1 base, with 12 bases spanning the gap. In nucleotides, the CDR3 is TGTGCCAGCAGCTTGCCGGCGACGGCATCCTACGAGCAGTACTTC. It translates to CASSLPATASYEQYF. Complete variable domain (other parts from reference TRBV5-4 and TRBJ2-7): ETGVTQSPTHLIKTRGQQVTLRCSSQSGHNTVSWYQQALGQGPQFIFQYYREEENGRGNFPPRFSGLQFPNYSSELNVNALELDDSALYLCASSLPATASYEQYFGPGTRLTVT.

V usage is TRBV9 and J usage is TRBJ1-2, with 7 bases identical to TRBD1. Trimming took 3 bases from V and 8 from J; bases not matched to a gene: 19. This CDR3 is 17 amino acids long. CDR1 is SGDLS and CDR2 is YYNGEE in the germline V gene. The CDR3: CASSGAGTVTLLEGYTF. The DNA of the CDR3 is TGTGCCAGCAGCGGGGCCGGGACAGTAACACTCTTAGAGGGCTACACCTTC.

This clone was counted a few times. In DNA, the CDR3 is TGTGCCAGCAGCAACAGGGCTACCTACGAGCAGTACTTC. Translated, it gives CASSNRATYEQYF. The chain combines TRBV11-2 with TRBJ2-7; possibly TRBD1 for D (6 bases). Germline V CDR1 and CDR2: SGHAT, FQNNGV. Trimming left V 5 bases short and J 2 bases short, with 10 bases between. The CDR3 spans 13 residues.

This clone has a handful of counts. The V call is TRBV6-5, the J call TRBJ2-7, with D uncertain. This CDR3 spans 12 amino acids. Germline V lookup: CDR1 MNHEY, CDR2 SVGAGI. The V end was cut by 4 bases, the J end by 4 bases, with 8 bases between. This chain's CDR3 is CASSSTGYEQYF. Here the CDR3 DNA reads TGTGCCAGCAGTTCGACGGGTTACGAGCAGTACTTC.

The chain employs TRBV12-3 or TRBV12-4 and TRBJ1-2; maybe TRBD1 (6 bases). V was pared by 5 bases and J by 3 bases, with 10 bases between. CDR3 length equals 13 residues. CDR3 in DNA: TGTGCCAGCAGTCCCAGGGGCGACTATGGCTACACCTTC. Protein sequence: CASSPRGDYGYTF.

The V gene is TRBV3-1 (or the pseudogene TRBV3-2), the J gene TRBJ1-2, with 8 bases lining up with TRBD1. The CDR3 runs 12 residues. Germline CDR1 reads LGHDT; CDR2 reads YNNKEL (reference sequence). The trim removed 4 bases at V and 7 bases at J, leaving 2 bases unmatched. The CDR3 region has the DNA TGTGCCAGCAGCCTTCAGGGGGCTGGCTACACCTTC. Protein sequence: CASSLQGAGYTF.

The rearrangement links TRBV6-2 or TRBV6-3 to TRBJ1-5; 12 nucleotides match TRBD1. J gave up 4 bases and V 6 bases, and 7 bases lay outside the gene matches. CDR1 is MNHEY and CDR2 is SVGEGT in the germline V gene. This CDR3 is 16 amino acids long. CDR3 residues: CASSQGTGGENQPQHF. Written as DNA, the CDR3 is TGTGCCAGCAGCCAAGGGACAGGGGGCGAGAATCAGCCCCAGCATTTT.

This clone was counted a few times. The V and J genes are TRBV5-1 and TRBJ2-1; the D is unclear. Germline V gene lookup returns CDR1 SGHRS and CDR2 YFSETQ. Trimming took 2 bases from V and 4 from J, leaving 13 bases between them. This CDR3 spans 15 amino acids. CDR3 residues: CASSFVSDPYNEQFF. Written as DNA, the CDR3 is TGCGCCAGCAGCTTTGTTTCCGACCCGTACAATGAGCAGTTCTTC.

CDR3 sequence reads: CATQGLLGTEAFF. The CDR3 DNA reads as TGTGCCACACAGGGACTACTGGGAACTGAAGCTTTCTTT. This chain links TRBV5-4 with TRBJ1-1; possible D gene TRBD1, 6 bases. The germline CDR1 and CDR2 sequences are SGHNT and YYREEE (reference sequence). CDR3 length: 13 amino acids. The V and J ends lost 9 bases and 5 bases respectively, with 17 bases between them.

This chain joins TRBV11-3 and TRBJ1-1, with 7 bases identical to TRBD1. V was clipped by 1 base and J by 9 bases; unmatched bases: 8. This CDR3 has 14 amino acids. From germline, CDR1 is SGHNT and CDR2 YENEEA. The CDR3 sequence is CASSLVVGDRKAFF. CDR3 bases: TGTGCCAGCAGCTTAGTAGTCGGGGACAGAAAAGCTTTCTTT.

V is TRBV15 and J is TRBJ1-2; no firm D call. Germline V gives CDR1 LNHNV, CDR2 YYDKDF (reference sequence). The CDR3 length is 14 residues. The ends were cut back, 2 bases at V and 2 bases at J, with 9 bases in the middle. The CDR3 reads CATSRRSGNYGYTF. CDR3 nucleotide sequence: TGTGCCACCAGCAGACGATCGGGGAACTATGGCTACACCTTC.

The CDR3 spells CASSPPGQRHYTF. DNA for the CDR3: TGTGCCAGCAGTCCCCCGGGACAGAGACACTACACCTTC. The chain carries TRBV28 and TRBJ1-2, with TRBD1 matching over 7 bases. CDR3 length: 13 amino acids. With 5 bases clipped from V and 10 bases from J, the junction kept 10 bases outside the gene matches. Germline CDR1 MDHEN, CDR2 SYDVKM.